This TCR beta chain appears in the sequencing data of a study of blood T cell repertoires in COVID-19. In the study overall: Material from acute and convalescent COVID-19 was sourced from the United States, Italy and Spain. Nucleic acid was either cDNA or gDNA, and it came from T cells, B-cell-depleted T cells, or PBMCs.

In the original analysis: By means of reference gene primer amplification, nucleated cell counts were estimated. Repertoires were generated with immunoSEQ multiplex PCR, while TCRdb's copy carries only in-frame clones and drops some. V, J and clone size are those of that table, while D and trimming were read from the DNA. Of a few hundred thousand clones in the sample, around four fifths were seen once. Trimming cost V 6 bases and J 3 bases, with 18 bases left between them. The CDR3 runs 15 residues. The V gene's germline CDR1 is MNHEY and CDR2 SVGAGI. The sequence came from a woman in her fifties or sixties who had recovered from COVID-19. Sequenced sample: peripheral blood. V and J are TRBV6-5 and TRBJ2-7, with D unresolved. CDR3 region: CASRSDSSGYYEQYF. The CDR3 DNA is TGTGCCAGCAGGTCTGACTCGTCTGGCTACTACGAGCAGTACTTC.